This T cell receptor beta chain originates from a study of blood T cell repertoires in COVID-19. Study-level background: Researchers got acute and convalescent COVID-19 samples from the United States, Italy and Spain.

This CDR3 has 15 amino acids. V shed 6 bases and J 1 base; nucleotides not matched to a gene: 1. Germline-derived CDR1 and CDR2 are MDHEN and SYDVKM. As handled by the study authors: Scientists estimated how many nucleated cells there were by amplifying reference gene primers. The protocol was immunoSEQ multiplex PCR, while the TCRdb copy is restricted to in-frame clones and leaves out a portion. D and trimming come from the DNA, and the V and J calls and clone size come from that table. The data hold about 20,000 clones, with around 79% observed a single time. The sequenced sample consisted of peripheral blood. This clonotype was obtained from a man older than 75 with acute or convalescent COVID-19. This chain uses TRBV28 with TRBJ2-1; TRBD2 aligns across 12 bases. The DNA for the CDR3 is TGTGCCAGCAGACTAGCGGGAGGATCCTACAATGAGCAGTTCTTC. Translation: CASRLAGGSYNEQFF.